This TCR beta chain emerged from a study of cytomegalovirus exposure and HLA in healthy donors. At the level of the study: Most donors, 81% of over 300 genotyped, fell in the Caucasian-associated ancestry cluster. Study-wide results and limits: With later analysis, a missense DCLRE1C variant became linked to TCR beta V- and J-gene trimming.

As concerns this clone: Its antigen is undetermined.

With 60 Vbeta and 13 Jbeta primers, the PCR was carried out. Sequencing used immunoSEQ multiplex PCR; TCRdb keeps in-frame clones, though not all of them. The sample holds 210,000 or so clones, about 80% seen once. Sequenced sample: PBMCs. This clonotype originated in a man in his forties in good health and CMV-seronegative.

CDR3 sequence: CASSEEQYPHLEQFF. The DNA of the CDR3 is TGTGCCAGCAGTGAAGAACAGTATCCCCACCTTGAGCAGTTCTTC. V gene TRBV6-1 combines with J gene TRBJ2-1, with D uncertain. This CDR3 has 15 residues. Germline V gives CDR1 MNHNS, CDR2 SASEGT. V was shortened by 1 base and J by 9 bases, with 16 bases between the two germline ends.